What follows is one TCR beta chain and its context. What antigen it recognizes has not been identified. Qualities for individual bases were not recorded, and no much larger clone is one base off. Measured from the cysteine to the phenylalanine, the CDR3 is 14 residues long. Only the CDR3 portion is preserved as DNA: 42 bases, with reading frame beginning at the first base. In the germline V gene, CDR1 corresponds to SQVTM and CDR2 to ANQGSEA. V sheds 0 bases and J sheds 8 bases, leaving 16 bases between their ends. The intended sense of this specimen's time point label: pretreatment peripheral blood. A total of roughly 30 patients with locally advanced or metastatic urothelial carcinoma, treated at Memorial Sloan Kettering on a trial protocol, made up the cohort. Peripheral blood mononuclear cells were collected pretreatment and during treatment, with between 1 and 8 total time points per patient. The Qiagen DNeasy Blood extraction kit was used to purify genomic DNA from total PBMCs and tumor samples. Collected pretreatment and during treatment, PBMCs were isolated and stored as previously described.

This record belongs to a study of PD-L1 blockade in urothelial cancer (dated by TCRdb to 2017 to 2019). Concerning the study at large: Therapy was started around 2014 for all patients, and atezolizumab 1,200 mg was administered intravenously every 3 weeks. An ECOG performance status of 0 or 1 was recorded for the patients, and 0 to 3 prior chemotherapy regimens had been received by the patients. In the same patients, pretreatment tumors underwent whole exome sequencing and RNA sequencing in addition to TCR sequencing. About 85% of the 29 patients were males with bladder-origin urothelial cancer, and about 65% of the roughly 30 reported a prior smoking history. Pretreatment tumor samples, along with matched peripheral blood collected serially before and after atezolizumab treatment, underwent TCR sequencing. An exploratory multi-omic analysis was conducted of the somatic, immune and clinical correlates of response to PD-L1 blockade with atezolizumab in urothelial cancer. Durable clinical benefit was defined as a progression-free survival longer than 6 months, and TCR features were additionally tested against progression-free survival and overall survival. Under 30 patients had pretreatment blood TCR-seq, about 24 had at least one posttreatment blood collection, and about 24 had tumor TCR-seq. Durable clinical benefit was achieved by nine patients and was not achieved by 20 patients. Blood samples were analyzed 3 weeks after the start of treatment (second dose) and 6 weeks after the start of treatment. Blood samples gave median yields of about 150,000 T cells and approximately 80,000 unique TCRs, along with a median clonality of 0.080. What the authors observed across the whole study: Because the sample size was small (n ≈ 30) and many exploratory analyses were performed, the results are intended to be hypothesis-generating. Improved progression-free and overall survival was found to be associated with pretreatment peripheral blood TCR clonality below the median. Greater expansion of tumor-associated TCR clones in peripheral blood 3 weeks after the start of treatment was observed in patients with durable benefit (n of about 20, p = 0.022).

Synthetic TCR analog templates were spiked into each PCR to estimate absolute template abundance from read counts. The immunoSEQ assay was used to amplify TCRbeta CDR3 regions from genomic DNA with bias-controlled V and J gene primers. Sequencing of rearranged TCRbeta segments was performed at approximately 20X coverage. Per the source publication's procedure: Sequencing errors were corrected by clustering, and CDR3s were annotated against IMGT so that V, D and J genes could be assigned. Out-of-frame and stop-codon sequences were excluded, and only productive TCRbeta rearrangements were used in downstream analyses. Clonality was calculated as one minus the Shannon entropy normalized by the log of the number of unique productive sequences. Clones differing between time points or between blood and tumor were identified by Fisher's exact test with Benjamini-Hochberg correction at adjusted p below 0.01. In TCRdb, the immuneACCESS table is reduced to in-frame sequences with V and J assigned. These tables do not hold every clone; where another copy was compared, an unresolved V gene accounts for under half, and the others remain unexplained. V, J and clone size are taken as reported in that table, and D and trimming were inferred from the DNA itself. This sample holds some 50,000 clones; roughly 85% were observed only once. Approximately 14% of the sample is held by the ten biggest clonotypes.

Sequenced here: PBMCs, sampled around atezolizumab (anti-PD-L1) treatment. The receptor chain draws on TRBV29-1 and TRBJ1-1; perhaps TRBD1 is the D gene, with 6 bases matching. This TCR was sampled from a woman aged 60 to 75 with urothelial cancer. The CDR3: CSVEEGRGRREAFF. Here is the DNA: TGCAGCGTTGAAGAGGGGCGGGGGCGGAGGGAAGCTTTCTTT.